This TCR beta chain was retrieved from a study of identical twins. V was cut by 2 bases and J by 10 bases, with 11 bases left in between. The germline CDR1 and CDR2 sequences are MNHNS and SASEGT. This CDR3 is built from 13 residues. It was template switching that added a universal primer site, and there were unique molecular identifiers on the cDNA. A single record per CDR3 protein comes from TCRdb applying MiXCR to the 5' RACE reads. The sample holds about 720,000 distinct CDR3 sequences, about 20% seen once. These data were likewise used in another study, on T cells expressing NK-cell markers.

The TCR originated in a woman aged 18-35 years in good health. The chain links TRBV6-1 to TRBJ1-4; no clear D gene. What was sequenced was PBMCs. The CDR3 coding sequence is TGTGCCAGCAGTGAATGGGTGATGGGAAAACTGTTTTTT. As protein: CASSEWVMGKLFF.